The entry below gives a single TCR beta chain sequence along with its context. Its binding antigen is unknown. The input lacks base qualities; no much larger clone sits a single base away. Related transplant donors provided blood samples for TCR beta sequencing. Nuclei Lysis Solution was used to extract genomic DNA from fresh or cryopreserved unfractionated peripheral blood mononuclear cells. These data are taken from a study of T cell clonotyping in hematopoietic cell transplantation (dated by TCRdb to the early 2020s). For the wider study: The study collected 130 to 150 blood samples from approximately 35 consecutive transplant recipients and their related donors. Recruitment of patients was conducted between September 2015 and early 2017, and follow-up was continued until late 2020 or death.

With the immunoSEQ assay, which is a bias-controlled multiplex PCR relying on V- and J-specific primers, TCR beta CDR3 regions were amplified from genomic DNA. In a second PCR step, a proprietary barcode and Illumina adapter sequences were attached to the CDR3 amplicons. An Illumina MiSeq instrument was used to sequence the CDR3 libraries. As for the original processing: Export and quality control were handled in immunoSEQ Analyzer 3.0, while downstream analyses relied on R Bioconductor and Immunarch. Only productive rearrangements in the normalized downsampled data set went into calculating the repertoire metrics. Clonotypes larger than 5 templates in the normalized cohort were defined as pathologically expanded. The Inverse Simpson Index served as the measure of repertoire diversity. To capture all clonotypes, CMV-specificity analyses were performed on the non-normalized data set. TCRdb's version of the immuneACCESS table is confined to in-frame rearrangements and falls short of the full clone set. An unresolved V gene accounts for under half of the shortfall where checked; the remainder is of unknown origin. V, J and clone size are those of that table, while D and trimming were read from the DNA. For this sample the table gives about 18,000 clones, of which around nine tenths were detected only once. About 5.7% of the sample is held by the ten biggest clonotypes.

The paper's findings and limits, for the study overall: The sample size was limited, and CD4 and CD8 repertoire contributions could not be separated because cells were not sorted. Broader TCR repertoire diversity after transplant was predicted by Inverse Simpson Index values from donors and from recipients before transplant. After transplant, TCR diversity in recipients dropped, and pathologically expanded clonotypes climbed progressively between day 30 and day 180. Only a small fraction of recipient repertoires overlapped donor repertoires, with over 95% appearing de novo at the given depth.

The source of this sequence is a man in his forties in good health. Some clones in this sample may be carry-over from other donors' samples. The sequencing sample was made of peripheral blood mononuclear cells.

CDR3 protein: CASGAPGTLQETQYF. The DNA sequence is TGTGCCAGTGGGGCACCCGGGACCTTACAAGAGACCCAGTACTTC. This receptor chain uses TRBV19 and TRBJ2-5, with the D gene possibly TRBD1 or TRBD2, each one fitting 5 bases. The CDR3 covers 15 residues, taking in both the cysteine and the phenylalanine. Here the CDR3 DNA is all that survives: 45 bases in frame from base 1. Between the V and J ends, shortened by 8 bases and 2 bases respectively, the junction contains 18 bases. From a lookup of the germline V gene (reference sequence), CDR1 and CDR2 are LNHDA and SQIVND.